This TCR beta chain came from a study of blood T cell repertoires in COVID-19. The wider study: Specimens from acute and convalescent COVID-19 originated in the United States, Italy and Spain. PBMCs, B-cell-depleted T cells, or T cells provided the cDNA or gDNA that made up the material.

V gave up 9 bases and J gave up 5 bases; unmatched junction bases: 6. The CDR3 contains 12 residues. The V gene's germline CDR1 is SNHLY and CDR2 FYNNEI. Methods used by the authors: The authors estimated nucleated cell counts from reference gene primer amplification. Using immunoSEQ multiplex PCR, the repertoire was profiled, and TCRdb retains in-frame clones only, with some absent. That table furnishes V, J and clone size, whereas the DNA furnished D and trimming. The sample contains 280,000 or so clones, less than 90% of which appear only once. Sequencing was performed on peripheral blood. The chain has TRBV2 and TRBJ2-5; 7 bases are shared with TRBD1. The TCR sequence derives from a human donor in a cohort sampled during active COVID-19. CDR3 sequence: CASDREGETQYF. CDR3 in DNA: TGTGCCAGTGACAGGGAAGGGGAGACCCAGTACTTC.